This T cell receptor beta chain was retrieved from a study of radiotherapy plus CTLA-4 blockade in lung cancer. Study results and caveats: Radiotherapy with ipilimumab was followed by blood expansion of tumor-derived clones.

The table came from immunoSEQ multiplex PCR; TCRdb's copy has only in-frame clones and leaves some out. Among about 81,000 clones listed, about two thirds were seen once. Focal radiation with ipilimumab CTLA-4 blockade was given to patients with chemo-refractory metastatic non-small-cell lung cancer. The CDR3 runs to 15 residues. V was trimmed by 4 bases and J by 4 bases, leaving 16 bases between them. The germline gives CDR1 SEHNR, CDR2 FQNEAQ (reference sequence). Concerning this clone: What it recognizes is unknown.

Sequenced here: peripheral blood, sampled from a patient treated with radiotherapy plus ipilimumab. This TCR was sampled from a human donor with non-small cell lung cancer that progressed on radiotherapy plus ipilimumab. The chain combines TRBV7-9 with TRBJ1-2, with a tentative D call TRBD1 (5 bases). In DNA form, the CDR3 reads TGTGCCAGCAGCTCACCCGGGACCCCAGGCTATGGCTACACCTTC. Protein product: CASSSPGTPGYGYTF.